Below, 7 T cell receptor beta chains from the same sample are listed, as sequenced in a study of T cell clonality in common variable immunodeficiency. The data were produced by immunoSEQ multiplex PCR, yet TCRdb's version contains in-frame clones alone and is incomplete. This sample carries 50,000 to 65,000 clones and no singletons, and around 0.8% goes to the top ten. Sequenced material: peripheral blood mononuclear cells. The receptors were gathered from a person between 18 and 70 years old in good health.

This clone has a count of ten or more. The CDR3 end falls 3 residues outside the read, so it is completed with the germline J gene. V and J are TRBV6-2 or TRBV6-3 and TRBJ2-1, with TRBD2 identical over 9 bases. Trimming cost V 2 bases and J 3 bases; bases outside gene matches: 8. Germline CDR1 MNHEY, CDR2 SVGEGT. CDR3 length: 17 amino acids. CDR3 protein: CASSYQETSGLYNEQFF. CDR3 DNA, as far as it was read: TGTGCCAGCAGTTACCAGGAGACTAGCGGCCTCTACAATGAG.

A remark on this clone: From the germline J gene comes the end of the CDR3, since the read stops 3 residues before it. The chain employs TRBV6-2 or TRBV6-3 and TRBJ1-2; D is unclear. Germline CDR1 MNHEY, CDR2 SVGEGT. The CDR3 is 13 amino acids. The covered CDR3 bases are TGTGCCAGCAGTTACTTCCCAGGCAACGGC. It is translated as CASSYFPGNG. The whole CDR3 protein is CASSYFPGNGYTF.

This clone was seen many times. CDR3 region: CASRPTSRNEQFF. The CDR3 DNA, read in part, is TGTGCCAGTAGACCAACTAGCAGGAATGAG. This sequence joins TRBV19 and TRBJ2-1; D possibly corresponds to TRBD2 (6 bases). Read data end 3 residues before the CDR3 end; the end is taken from the germline J gene. Germline V lookup: CDR1 LNHDA, CDR2 SQIVND (reference sequence). Between the trimmed V and J ends, which lost 6 bases and 7 bases, there was a span of 13 bases. CDR3 size: 13 residues.

There are many counts of this clone. Read sequence stops 3 residues before the CDR3 end, and the germline J gene provides the missing end. The chain carries TRBV5-4 and TRBJ1-3; D is uncertain. The CDR3 sequence is 13 residues long. V lost 5 bases and J lost 4, with 10 bases in between. Germline-derived CDR1 and CDR2 are SGHNT and YYREEE (reference sequence). The part of the CDR3 DNA that was read is TGTGCCAGCAGAGAGGGTGGCGGAAACACC. Its translation is CASREGGGNT. The entire CDR3 sequence reads CASREGGGNTIYF.

This clone was found many times. The read ends 3 residues before the CDR3 terminus; that terminus is restored from the germline J gene. V gene TRBV6-1 combines with J gene TRBJ2-1; 9 bases are shared with TRBD2. V was clipped by 1 base and J by 8 bases; unmatched bases: 9. The CDR3 is made up of 16 amino acids. CDR1 is MNHNS and CDR2 is SASEGT in the germline V gene. Here the CDR3 reads CASSEGGGGAVDEQFF. CDR3 DNA (partial): TGTGCCAGCAGTGAAGGGGGCGGGGGGGCCGTCGATGAG.

This clone was counted at least ten times. The read comes to an end 3 residues before the CDR3 does, leaving the germline J gene to fill in the end. The rearrangement joins TRBV5-1 to TRBJ2-7, with 11 positions matching TRBD2. Germline CDR1 reads SGHRS; CDR2 reads YFSETQ. The CDR3 contains 13 residues. The J segment lost 4 bases and the V segment lost 5 bases, leaving 2 bases of the junction unmatched. The part of the CDR3 DNA that was read is TGCGCCAGCAGTCCTAGCGGGAGGTACGAG. It encodes CASSPSGRYE. From start to end, the CDR3 is CASSPSGRYEQYF. The entire variable domain, with the rest obtained from reference TRBV5-1 and TRBJ2-7, is as follows: KAGVTQTPRYLIKTRGQQVTLSCSPISGHRSVSWYQQTPGQGLQFLFEYFSETQRNKGNFPGRFSGRQFSNSRSEMNVSTLELGDSALYLCASSPSGRYEQYFGPGTRLTVT.

This clone came up many times. The observed sequence ends 3 residues before the CDR3 terminus, with the missing tail filled in from the germline J gene. The chain combines TRBV7-9 with TRBJ2-7; 8 nucleotides line up with TRBD1. Germline-derived CDR1 and CDR2 are SEHNR and FQNEAQ (reference sequence). Trimming took 4 bases from V and 3 from J; bases not matched to a gene: 8. The CDR3 runs 15 residues. The CDR3 sequence is CASSSGTGGRYEQYF. Incomplete CDR3 DNA: TGTGCCAGCAGCTCCGGGACAGGCGGACGCTACGAG. Supplemented by reference TRBV7-9 and TRBJ2-7, the full variable domain reads DTGVSQNPRHKITKRGQNVTFRCDPISEHNRLYWYRQTLGQGPEFLTYFQNEAQLEKSRLLSDRFSAERPKGSFSTLEIQRTEQGDSAMYLCASSSGTGGRYEQYFGPGTRLTVT.